This passage covers 12 T cell receptor beta chains from one sample sequenced in a study of blood T cell repertoires in COVID-19. Only in-frame clones appear in the TCRdb table, and some are missing; sequencing was by immunoSEQ multiplex PCR. The table lists 250,000 to 400,000 clones, approximately 88% of them singletons. The material sequenced was peripheral blood. The receptors come from a woman aged 25 to 39 with COVID-19, enrolled during active disease.

This sequence joins TRBV5-1 and TRBJ2-7; D remains ambiguous. CDR3 length: 18 amino acids. Germline CDR1 is SGHRS and CDR2 is YFSETQ. Trimming pared 2 bases from V and 3 bases from J, leaving 24 bases between. CDR3 protein: CASSLPSEKWSLVYEQYF. The CDR3 nucleotides are TGCGCCAGCAGCTTACCCTCGGAGAAATGGTCCCTAGTCTACGAGCAGTACTTC.

This chain joins TRBV7-3 and TRBJ2-1; D gene uncertain. CDR3 length: 12 residues. Trimming took 0 bases from V and 9 from J, leaving 6 bases between them. CDR1 is SGHTA, CDR2 FQGTGA, per germline. CDR3: CASSLTTVEQFF. DNA of the CDR3: TGTGCCAGCAGCTTAACCACGGTTGAGCAGTTCTTC.

The chain links TRBV5-8 to TRBJ1-2, with TRBD1 matching over 7 bases. The V gene end was trimmed by 2 bases and the J gene end by 5 bases; junction bases not matched to a gene: 6. The CDR3 runs 14 residues. The germline V gene encodes CDR1 SGHTS and CDR2 YDEGEE. The CDR3: CASSLTGVGYGYTF. CDR3 DNA sequence: TGTGCCAGCAGCTTAACAGGGGTAGGATATGGCTACACCTTC.

This clone is a singleton in its sample. The J gene is TRBJ1-1, the V gene TRBV5-4; 7 nucleotides align to TRBD1. This CDR3 is 15 amino acids long. The V gene end was trimmed by 7 bases and the J gene end by 1 base; junction bases not matched to a gene: 10. Germline V CDR1 and CDR2: SGHNT, YYREEE (reference sequence). CDR3 nucleotides: TGTGCCAGCTTCAAGGGGACAGCACGGAACACTGAAGCTTTCTTT. It specifies CASFKGTARNTEAFF.

V and J are TRBV5-1 and TRBJ2-5; a weak D match, TRBD1 (5 bases). V was trimmed by 2 bases and J by 5 bases, leaving 13 bases between them. The germline gives CDR1 SGHRS, CDR2 YFSETQ. The CDR3 covers 14 residues. The CDR3 nucleotides read TGCGCCAGCAGCTTCGACAGCGAGTGGGAGACCCAGTACTTC. Protein product: CASSFDSEWETQYF.

The chain carries TRBV10-3 and TRBJ1-6; no clear D. Trimming cost V 9 bases and J 0 bases, with 9 bases left between them. Germline CDR1 is ENHRY and CDR2 is SYGVKD. There are 14 residues in the CDR3. CDR3 bases: TGTGCCATTGCACAGAGCTCCTATAATTCACCCCTCCACTTT. It translates to CAIAQSSYNSPLHF.

This clone has a handful of counts. The J gene is TRBJ1-4, the V gene TRBV30; D possibly corresponds to TRBD1 (6 bases). CDR1 and CDR2 (germline): GTSNPN, SVGIG (reference sequence). Between the trimmed V and J ends, which lost 6 bases and 2 bases, there was a span of 10 bases. The CDR3 loop spans 13 amino acids. For the CDR3, the DNA is TGTGCCTGTAGAGGACAGACTAATGAAAAACTGTTTTTT. Translated, it gives CACRGQTNEKLFF.

The rearrangement links TRBV2 to TRBJ1-3; D perhaps matches TRBD1 (5 bases). The CDR3 is 15 residues long. Trimming pared 7 bases from V and 2 bases from J, leaving 15 bases between. CDR1 SNHLY and CDR2 FYNNEI come from the germline V gene. The CDR3: CASTSLRGAGNTIYF. The CDR3 DNA sequence: TGTGCCAGCACGAGTCTACGGGGGGCTGGAAACACCATATATTTT.

Here the CDR3 reads CASSEFGNQPQHF. CDR3 nucleotides: TGTGCCAGCAGTGAATTCGGCAATCAGCCCCAGCATTTT. The chain links TRBV25-1 to TRBJ1-5; D ambiguous. Germline assignment: CDR1 MGHDK and CDR2 SYGVNS. The CDR3 extends over 13 amino acids. V lost 1 base and J 2 bases, leaving 3 bases between the germline ends.

The chain has TRBV4-1 and TRBJ1-5, with D perhaps TRBD1 (5 bases). Germline CDR1 and CDR2: MGHRA and YSYEKL. The CDR3 is made up of 15 amino acids. The ends were cut back, 0 bases at V and 6 bases at J, with 12 bases in the middle. For the CDR3, the DNA is TGCGCCAGCAGCCAAGATGCGGGGCAGGTTCAGCCCCAGCATTTT. It is translated as CASSQDAGQVQPQHF.

This clone has a single count. CDR3 in DNA: TGTGCCAGCACCTTAGCGGGGAGATCTGAGACCCAGTACTTC. Residues: CASTLAGRSETQYF. This rearrangement joins TRBV2 to TRBJ2-5, with 8 bases fitting TRBD2. V was clipped by 7 bases and J by 5 bases; unmatched bases: 9. The germline gives CDR1 SNHLY, CDR2 FYNNEI. The CDR3 has 14 amino acids.

The chain recombines TRBV5-1 with TRBJ2-1; 10 nucleotides match TRBD2. CDR3 length: 19 residues. Germline V gives CDR1 SGHRS, CDR2 YFSETQ. With 0 bases clipped from V and 9 bases from J, the junction kept 18 bases outside the gene matches. The CDR3 coding sequence is TGCGCCAGCAGCTTGGCCACTCCAACTAGCGGGGCTTTTTTTGTTGAGCAGTTCTTC. Translation gives CASSLATPTSGAFFVEQFF.